These 23 T cell receptor beta chains originate from one sample sequenced in a study of early stage breast cancer tumors. Data came from immunoSEQ multiplex PCR; TCRdb stores just in-frame clones and leaves some out. This sample carries about 31,000 clones, 74% of them seen once, and the ten largest clones take approximately 4.6%. The sequencing input was blood. The receptors were sampled from a person aged 40-50 years with breast cancer.

The chain uses TRBV29-1 and TRBJ1-1; TRBD1 might be the D (5 bases). The V end was cut by 5 bases, the J end by 0 bases, with 7 bases between. In germline, CDR1 is SQVTM, CDR2 ANQGSEA. This CDR3 is 12 amino acids long. This CDR3 reads CSVSGMNTEAFF. In DNA form, the CDR3 reads TGCAGCGTTTCAGGGATGAACACTGAAGCTTTCTTT.

Only a few counts were recorded for this clone. J is TRBJ2-7 and V is TRBV28; D is ambiguous. Germline loops: CDR1 MDHEN, CDR2 SYDVKM. The ends were cut back, 7 bases at V and 2 bases at J, with 6 bases in the middle. The CDR3 consists of 11 residues. The CDR3 sequence: CASKGPYEQYF. The CDR3, as DNA: TGTGCCAGCAAGGGCCCCTACGAGCAGTACTTC. Full variable domain (remainder filled in from reference TRBV28 and TRBJ2-7): DVKVTQSSRYLVKRTGEKVFLECVQDMDHENMFWYRQDPGLGLRLIYFSYDVKMKEKGDIPEGYSVSREKKERFSLILESASTNQTSMYLCASKGPYEQYFGPGTRLTVT.

This rearrangement joins TRBV15 to TRBJ2-2, with D perhaps matching TRBD2 (6 bases). V shed 7 bases and J shed 9 bases, with 27 bases lying between them. This CDR3 comprises 17 residues. CDR1 is LNHNV and CDR2 is YYDKDF in the germline V gene (reference sequence). In nucleotides, the CDR3 is TGTGCCACCACCAGGGACGCGGGACCCCGATTGAGGCGGGAGCTGTTTTTT. It codes for CATTRDAGPRLRRELFF.

The CDR3 coding sequence is TGTGCCAGCAACGTCCAGGGAAAGGGGAATCAGCCCCAGCATTTT. Protein: CASNVQGKGNQPQHF. The chain couples TRBV2 to TRBJ1-5, with D possibly being TRBD1 (5 bases). The length of the CDR3 is 15 residues. Trimming took 7 bases from V and 4 from J, leaving 17 bases between them. Germline loops: CDR1 SNHLY, CDR2 FYNNEI.

This chain's CDR3 is CASSFPTAHYYEQYF. The CDR3 bases are TGTGCCAGCAGCTTCCCGACAGCTCATTACTACGAGCAGTACTTC. The chain combines TRBV7-7 with TRBJ2-7; a weak D match, TRBD1 (5 bases). Germline CDR1 and CDR2: SSHAT and FNYEAQ (reference sequence). Between the trimmed V and J ends, which lost 3 bases and 3 bases, there was a span of 15 bases. The CDR3 sequence is 15 residues long.

The gene calls are TRBV4-3 and TRBJ2-3, with 7 bases lining up with TRBD2. The CDR3 loop spans 17 amino acids. From germline, CDR1 is LGHNA and CDR2 YSLEER. V shed 1 base, J shed 4 bases, and the junction held 11 bases outside the gene matches. CDR3 DNA sequence: TGCGCCAGCAGCCAAGCGACGGGCGGGAGTGGCGCAGATACGCAGTATTTT. Translated, it gives CASSQATGGSGADTQYF.

The CDR3 region is CSAGTLVRQYF. The CDR3 DNA sequence: TGCAGCGCGGGGACTCTGGTACGGCAGTACTTC. The V gene is TRBV29-1, the J gene TRBJ2-7; maybe TRBD2 (6 bases). The CDR3 sequence is 11 residues long. V gave up 7 bases and J gave up 9 bases, with 16 bases separating them. Germline V gives CDR1 SQVTM, CDR2 ANQGSEA.

This clone occurred a few times. This chain uses TRBV5-5 with TRBJ1-4, with 9 bases lining up with TRBD1. This CDR3 comprises 14 residues. Unmatched junction bases numbered 6, after V lost 4 bases and J lost 8 bases. Germline CDR1 SGHKS, CDR2 YYEKEE (reference sequence). CDR3 sequence (DNA): TGTGCCAGCAGCGGGGGACAGGGAGCCGAAAAACTGTTTTTT. Protein: CASSGGQGAEKLFF.

The chain carries TRBV19 and TRBJ1-1; maybe TRBD1 (5 bases). The CDR3 has 14 amino acids. The ends were cut back, 5 bases at V and 0 bases at J, with 10 bases in the middle. Germline CDR1 and CDR2: LNHDA and SQIVND (reference sequence). This chain's CDR3 is CASSVQVMNTEAFF. The CDR3, as DNA: TGTGCCAGTAGTGTACAGGTGATGAACACTGAAGCTTTCTTT. The full variable domain, its missing parts supplied by reference TRBV19 and TRBJ1-1, is DGGITQSPKYLFRKEGQNVTLSCEQNLNHDAMYWYRQDPGQGLRLIYYSQIVNDFQKGDIAEGYSVSREKKESFPLTVTSAQKNPTAFYLCASSVQVMNTEAFFGQGTRLTVV.

This clone has only a few counts. The chain couples TRBV28 to TRBJ2-2; no reliable D call. Trimming left V 6 bases short and J 8 bases short, with 10 bases between. The CDR3 length is 12 residues. In germline, CDR1 is MDHEN, CDR2 SYDVKM. The CDR3 loop reads CASSQTLGELFF. The CDR3 nucleotides read TGTGCCAGCAGCCAAACTCTTGGGGAGCTGTTTTTT.

This clone was observed a handful of times. The chain recombines TRBV25-1 with TRBJ1-2; D is perhaps TRBD1 (5 bases). The CDR3 has 14 amino acids. Trimming left V 5 bases short and J 4 bases short, with 14 bases between. CDR1 MGHDK and CDR2 SYGVNS come from the germline V gene. CDR3 sequence reads: CASSPSGRAYGYTF. CDR3 DNA: TGTGCCAGCAGTCCCTCCGGCAGGGCCTATGGCTACACCTTC.

Details on this clone: The conserved phenylalanine or tryptophan normally closing the CDR3 is absent here, so this likely arose from a read error. This chain connects TRBV6-5 to TRBJ1-4; D is unresolved. The CDR3 is made up of 14 amino acids. The V and J ends lost 6 bases and 0 bases respectively, with 8 bases between them. The germline V gene has CDR1 MNHEY and CDR2 SVGAGI. The CDR3 coding sequence is TGTGCCAGCAGCAACAGTGCAACTAATGAAAAACTGTTTTGT. Amino acids: CASSNSATNEKLFC.

This clone was seen a few times. The chain combines TRBV7-9 with TRBJ2-7; no firm D call. V was shortened by 1 base and J by 6 bases, with 4 bases between the two germline ends. CDR1 is SEHNR and CDR2 is FQNEAQ in the germline V gene (reference sequence). There are 11 residues in the CDR3. The CDR3 is CASSLEREQYF. In DNA, the CDR3 is TGTGCCAGCAGCTTAGAACGCGAGCAGTACTTC.

Only one count was recorded for this clone. The gene calls are TRBV4-1 and TRBJ2-7, with TRBD1 matching 7 bases. Germline V gives CDR1 MGHRA, CDR2 YSYEKL. With 2 bases clipped from V and 5 bases from J, the junction kept 15 bases outside the gene matches. This CDR3 is built from 17 residues. The CDR3 reads CASSQLRQGSKSDEQYF. In nucleotides, the CDR3 is TGCGCCAGCAGCCAACTAAGACAGGGCAGCAAGTCGGACGAGCAGTACTTC.

V usage is TRBV28 and J usage is TRBJ1-2; tentative D call: TRBD1 (6 bases). Between the trimmed V and J ends, which lost 4 bases and 4 bases, there was a span of 13 bases. The CDR3 sequence is 14 residues long. Germline CDR1 and CDR2: MDHEN and SYDVKM. CDR3 amino acids: CASSSGRGGYGYTF. The CDR3 coding sequence is TGTGCCAGCAGTTCGGGTAGGGGGGGCTATGGCTACACCTTC.

The V gene is TRBV19, the J gene TRBJ2-5; D unclear. The CDR3 covers 13 residues. Germline CDR1 and CDR2: LNHDA and SQIVND (reference sequence). V was clipped by 5 bases and J by 6 bases, with 13 bases between them. The CDR3 spells CASSFSNAQTQYF. CDR3 sequence (DNA): TGTGCCAGTAGTTTCAGTAACGCGCAGACCCAGTACTTC.

The chain carries TRBV10-1 and TRBJ2-7; D may match TRBD1 or TRBD2 (6 bases each). This CDR3 has 15 amino acids. V dropped 6 bases and J dropped 2 bases, with 17 bases sitting between them. The germline V gene encodes CDR1 WNHNN and CDR2 SYGVQD (reference sequence). CDR3 protein: CASRRGVNITYEQYF. As DNA, the CDR3 is TGCGCCAGCAGGAGGGGGGTAAATATAACCTACGAGCAGTACTTC.

The table lists this clone with a few counts. The genes are TRBV19 and TRBJ2-5, with 8 bases fitting TRBD2. Germline assignment: CDR1 LNHDA and CDR2 SQIVND (reference sequence). This CDR3 has 15 residues. Trimming at V came to 5 bases and at J to 2 bases, leaving 7 bases not matched to a gene. As DNA, the CDR3 is TGTGCCAGTAGTTATGCGGGGGGCTGGCAAGAGACCCAGTACTTC. Translating it yields CASSYAGGWQETQYF.

This sequence joins TRBV9 and TRBJ2-2, with 11 bases fitting TRBD2. With V trimmed by 2 bases and J by 3 bases, 0 bases remained unmatched. Germline values: CDR1 SGDLS, CDR2 YYNGEE. The CDR3 covers 15 residues. This CDR3 is CASSVGLADTGELFF. The CDR3, as DNA: TGTGCCAGCAGCGTGGGACTAGCGGACACCGGGGAGCTGTTTTTT.

This sequence joins TRBV7-8 and TRBJ2-3; a possible D gene is TRBD2 (6 bases). The germline gives CDR1 SGHVS, CDR2 FQNEAQ. V lost 1 base and J lost 1, with 15 bases in between. The CDR3 consists of 17 residues. In DNA form, the CDR3 reads TGTGCCAGCAGCTTAGAAAGGACTACCGAGGGCACAGATACGCAGTATTTT. Protein product: CASSLERTTEGTDTQYF.

About this clone itself: Germline is not matched at one junction end, which may reflect a read error. CDR3 bases: TGTGCCAGCAGATTAGGAAGACTTAACTATGGCTACACCTTC. It codes for CASRLGRLNYGYTF. The chain carries TRBV13 and TRBJ1-2; D uncertain. CDR3 length equals 14 residues. Germline V gene data show CDR1 as PRHDT and CDR2 as FYEKMQ (reference sequence). The whole variable domain, filled in from reference TRBV13 and TRBJ1-2, reads AAGVIQSPRHLIKEKRETATLKCYPIPRHDTVYWYQQGPGQDPQFLISFYEKMQSDKGSIPDRFSAQQFSDYHSELNMSSLELGDSALYFCASRLGRLNYGYTFGSGTRLTVV.

This rearrangement joins TRBV4-2 to TRBJ2-1; D unclear. Germline loops: CDR1 LGHNA, CDR2 YNFKEQ. V was cut by 1 base and J by 6 bases, with 13 bases left in between. The CDR3 runs 15 residues. CDR3 sequence reads: CASSQGRPSSNEQFF. The CDR3, as DNA: TGTGCCAGCAGCCAAGGGAGACCGAGCAGCAATGAGCAGTTCTTC.

This clone was recorded once. The chain couples TRBV29-1 to TRBJ1-1; D ambiguous. This CDR3 is built from 10 residues. V lost 3 bases to trimming and J lost 12 bases, with 11 bases between them. Per germline, CDR1 SQVTM and CDR2 ANQGSEA. DNA of the CDR3: TGCAGCGTTGAGGGGATGGGAACTTTCTTT. Its protein product is CSVEGMGTFF.